Shown below are 2 T cell receptor beta chains from a single sample sequenced in a study of early T cells in non-severe SARS-CoV-2 infection. TCRdb recomputed calls from the 5' RACE reads with MiXCR, one row per CDR3 protein. The sample carries 50,000 to 80,000 distinct CDR3 sequences, around 4.7% recorded once. Sequencing was done on a sample of whole blood. These TCRs come from an adult who was a healthcare worker with PCR-confirmed SARS-CoV-2 infection or an uninfected control (not recorded which).

In this sample, this clonotype turned up many times. J is TRBJ2-1 and V is TRBV19; D is uncertain. Trimming took 6 bases from V and 6 from J, leaving 18 bases between them. The length of the CDR3 is 15 residues. CDR1 and CDR2 (germline): LNHDA, SQIVND (reference sequence). The CDR3 loop reads CASRLYGRQPNEQFF. Here the CDR3 DNA reads TGTGCCAGTAGACTCTACGGCCGCCAGCCCAATGAGCAGTTCTTC.

The V and J genes are TRBV12-5 and TRBJ1-2, with TRBD1 as a possible D gene (5 bases). This CDR3 comprises 14 residues. Trimming pared 5 bases from V and 4 bases from J, leaving 14 bases between. Germline V CDR1 and CDR2: LGHNT, FRNRAP. The CDR3 sequence is CASGPPGRIYGYTF. Here the CDR3 DNA reads TGTGCTAGTGGTCCCCCGGGACGGATCTATGGCTACACCTTC.